Included here is one T cell receptor beta chain sequence, with context. This entry belongs to a study of blood T cell repertoires in COVID-19. V lost 5 bases to trimming and J lost 4 bases; unmatched junction nucleotides: 10. CDR1 and CDR2 from the germline V gene are SGHTA and FQGNSA. There are 16 residues in the CDR3. Authors' methods: For nucleated cells, counts were estimated from reference gene primer amplification. Measured with immunoSEQ multiplex PCR; TCRdb has only the in-frame clones, and not every one. V, J and clone size are taken as reported in that table, and D and trimming were inferred from the DNA itself. The sample has more than 130,000 clones, about 83% seen once.

The TCR originated in a middle-aged woman with acute or convalescent COVID-19. The sequenced sample was peripheral blood. The chain uses TRBV7-2 and TRBJ1-2; TRBD1 matches at 10 bases. The CDR3, as DNA: TGTGCCAGCAGCCAAACCGGACAGGGGGGGCTCTATGGCTACACCTTC. Translation gives CASSQTGQGGLYGYTF.